This section outlines one TCR beta chain sequence together with its context. What it binds is unknown. This sample is drawn from a study of cytomegalovirus exposure and HLA in healthy donors. The study, taken as a whole, reports: A highly shared variant cluster was judged a likely technical artifact.

Amplification used 60 Vbeta primers and 13 Jbeta primers. Clones were read by immunoSEQ multiplex PCR, and TCRdb kept only the in-frame ones, dropping some. This sample contains tens of thousands of clones. The germline V and J ends were trimmed by 2 bases and 0 bases, with 8 bases remaining between them. The CDR3 has 15 residues. The germline CDR1 and CDR2 sequences are SGHTS and YDEGEE. The TCR originated in a woman aged 55-75 years in good health and CMV-seronegative. The chain couples TRBV5-8 to TRBJ1-4; weak D call: TRBD1 (5 bases). Sequencing was performed on PBMCs. CDR3 in amino acids: CASSFPGATNEKLFF. The CDR3 DNA sequence: TGTGCCAGCAGCTTTCCGGGGGCAACTAATGAAAAACTGTTTTTT.